The 7 T cell receptor beta chains below were found in one sample sequenced in a study of T cell responses to AZD1222 COVID-19 vaccine. Assay used: immunoSEQ multiplex PCR; TCRdb lists only in-frame clones, some missing. The sample yields some 150,000 clones, roughly 89% seen once. The sample consisted of peripheral blood, taken on day 0 of AZD1222 vaccination. Source of these receptors: an adult in good health.

The chain carries TRBV6-2 or TRBV6-3 and TRBJ1-5; no reliable D call. V was cut by 2 bases and J by 8 bases, with 4 bases left in between. CDR1 MNHEY and CDR2 SVGEGT come from the germline V gene. This CDR3 comprises 11 residues. The CDR3 DNA is TGTGCCAGCAGTTACCCAGAGCCCCAGCATTTT. Its protein is CASSYPEPQHF.

The chain carries TRBV12-3 or TRBV12-4 and TRBJ1-2, with TRBD1 identical over 9 bases. V shed 7 bases and J 7 bases; nucleotides not matched to a gene: 4. The CDR3 covers 12 residues. The CDR3 loop is CASTTGGGGYTF. In DNA form, the CDR3 reads TGTGCCAGCACTACAGGGGGCGGTGGCTACACCTTC.

The rearrangement uses TRBV15 and TRBJ2-1, with 8 nucleotides matching TRBD1. J lost 5 bases, V lost 4 bases, and 7 bases had no gene match. In germline, CDR1 is LNHNV, CDR2 YYDKDF (reference sequence). The CDR3 extends over 15 amino acids. CDR3 in amino acids: CATSIQGARNNEQFF. The CDR3 DNA reads as TGTGCCACCAGCATTCAGGGGGCGCGAAACAATGAGCAGTTCTTC. Together with reference TRBV15 and TRBJ2-1, the CDR3 gives the full variable domain: DAMVIQNPRYQVTQFGKPVTLSCSQTLNHNVMYWYQQKSSQAPKLLFHYYDKDFNNEADTPDNFQSRRPNTSFCFLDIRSPGLGDTAMYLCATSIQGARNNEQFFGPGTRLTVL.

The chain joins TRBV6-5 to TRBJ2-2; no clear D. The germline CDR1 and CDR2 sequences are MNHEY and SVGAGI. The CDR3 runs to 13 residues. V lost 6 bases and J 6 bases, leaving 11 bases between the germline ends. CDR3 residues: CASSPPRSGELFF. CDR3 coding DNA: TGTGCCAGCAGCCCCCCCAGGTCCGGGGAGCTGTTTTTT.

The CDR3 here is CASSYSGTYEQYF. Here the CDR3 DNA reads TGTGCCAGCAGCTATAGCGGGACCTACGAGCAGTACTTC. The rearrangement uses TRBV12-3 or TRBV12-4 and TRBJ2-7; 8 nucleotides agree with TRBD2. Trimming cost V 6 bases and J 2 bases; bases outside gene matches: 3. CDR3 length: 13 amino acids.

The sample holds one count of this clone. The chain links TRBV19 to TRBJ2-7, with a weak D call TRBD2 (6 bases). Germline V gene lookup returns CDR1 LNHDA and CDR2 SQIVND (reference sequence). The length of the CDR3 is 17 residues. V gave up 3 bases and J gave up 5 bases, with 23 bases separating them. The CDR3 coding sequence is TGTGCCAGTAGTATCTCTTTCGGGAGAGCCGTAACGGACGAGCAGTACTTC. This translates into CASSISFGRAVTDEQYF.

The V gene is TRBV6-5, the J gene TRBJ2-3; a weak D match, TRBD1 (5 bases). CDR3 size: 16 residues. Trimming cost V 4 bases and J 5 bases, with 19 bases left between them. CDR1 MNHEY and CDR2 SVGAGI come from the germline V gene. The CDR3 reads CASSSAWGQGVDTQYF. The CDR3 nucleotides read TGTGCCAGCAGTTCTGCGTGGGGTCAAGGGGTAGATACGCAGTATTTT.